The rows below give T cell receptor beta chains drawn from one sample of a study of T cells in Graves' hyperthyroidism and ophthalmopathy. TCRdb fed the multiplex PCR reads into MiXCR, producing one record per CDR3 protein. The sample contains under 800,000 distinct CDR3 sequences, 13% to 15% of which appear only once. The sequenced sample consisted of blood. All receptors derive from a woman aged 18-30 years with Graves' hyperthyroidism. The CDR3 runs from the conserved cysteine through the conserved F or W. A D gene is named only where the DNA matches it firmly. Size tells how often a clone was seen (once, few, many) or the class of an expanded clone, and some rows leave it out.

cdr3_length: 15; j_call: TRBJ2-7; clone_size: many; d_call: -; v_call: TRBV6-1; cdr3_nt: TGTGCCAGCAGCTCAGCCGGGGCGGCGACTTACGAGCAGTACTTC; cdr3_aa: CASSSAGAATYEQYF
cdr3_length: 15; j_call: TRBJ1-4; clone_size: few; d_call: TRBD1; v_call: TRBV4-1; cdr3_nt: TGCGCCAGCAGCACTCCAACAGGGGGAGGAGAAAAACTGTTTTTT; cdr3_aa: CASSTPTGGGEKLFF
cdr3_length: 14; j_call: TRBJ1-1; clone_size: -; d_call: TRBD1; v_call: TRBV29-1; cdr3_nt: TGCAGCGTTGAGAGGGGGCGATTGAACACTGAAGCTTTCTTT; cdr3_aa: CSVERGRLNTEAFF
cdr3_length: 14; j_call: TRBJ2-2; clone_size: -; d_call: -; v_call: TRBV24-1; cdr3_nt: TGTGCCACCAGTATGGTTCGGGGAGATGGGGAGCTGTTTTTT; cdr3_aa: CATSMVRGDGELFF
cdr3_length: 19; j_call: TRBJ2-1; clone_size: many; d_call: -; v_call: TRBV3-1; cdr3_nt: TGTGCCAGCAGCCAAGAACCCACTCCCACCGGGGGTTTAAACAATGAGCAGTTCTTC; cdr3_aa: CASSQEPTPTGGLNNEQFF
cdr3_length: 19; j_call: TRBJ2-1; clone_size: few; d_call: TRBD2; v_call: TRBV7-9; cdr3_nt: TGTGCCAGCAGCTTCTTTAGGACTAGCGGGAGTAAGTCCTACAATGAGCAGTTCTTC; cdr3_aa: CASSFFRTSGSKSYNEQFF
cdr3_length: 18; j_call: TRBJ2-7; clone_size: few; d_call: -; v_call: TRBV6-2/TRBV6-3; cdr3_nt: TGTGCCAGCAGTTACTCGAGAACGGGGGCGGGAGCCTCCTACGAGCAGTACTTC; cdr3_aa: CASSYSRTGAGASYEQYF
cdr3_length: 13; j_call: TRBJ2-7; clone_size: many; d_call: -; v_call: TRBV20-1; cdr3_nt: TGCAGTGCTAGCGGGGGTCCTGCCTACGAGCAGTACTTC; cdr3_aa: CSASGGPAYEQYF
cdr3_length: 14; j_call: TRBJ2-7; clone_size: many; d_call: TRBD2; v_call: TRBV6-1; cdr3_nt: TGTGCCAGCAGTCAACTAGCGCCGTCCTACGAGCAGTACTTC; cdr3_aa: CASSQLAPSYEQYF
cdr3_length: 14; j_call: TRBJ2-7; clone_size: -; d_call: TRBD1; v_call: TRBV19; cdr3_nt: TGTGCCAGTAGCTCAGGGACAGGGAGGAGCGAGCAGTACTTC; cdr3_aa: CASSSGTGRSEQYF
cdr3_length: 15; j_call: TRBJ2-7; clone_size: -; d_call: TRBD2; v_call: TRBV20-1; cdr3_nt: TGCAGTGCTAGAGGGGGACTACGCCACTCCTACGAGCAGTACTTC; cdr3_aa: CSARGGLRHSYEQYF
cdr3_length: 12; j_call: TRBJ1-2; clone_size: many; d_call: -; v_call: TRBV6-2/TRBV6-3; cdr3_nt: TGTGCCAGCAGTTACCCAGACTATGGCTACACCTTC; cdr3_aa: CASSYPDYGYTF
cdr3_length: 15; j_call: TRBJ2-1; clone_size: -; d_call: -; v_call: TRBV5-4; cdr3_nt: TGTGCCAGCAGCTCGGCTCGAGAAAATGTCAATGAGCAGTTCTTC; cdr3_aa: CASSSARENVNEQFF
cdr3_length: 17; j_call: TRBJ2-6; clone_size: -; d_call: -; v_call: TRBV7-9; cdr3_nt: TGTGCCAGCAGCTTGCCTCCAGGGTTTAGTGGGGCCAACGTCCTGACTTTC; cdr3_aa: CASSLPPGFSGANVLTF
cdr3_length: 13; j_call: TRBJ1-2; clone_size: many; d_call: -; v_call: TRBV30; cdr3_nt: TGTGCCTGGAGTGTGAGAGCCTCCTATGGCTACACCTTC; cdr3_aa: CAWSVRASYGYTF
cdr3_length: 12; j_call: TRBJ2-1; clone_size: many; d_call: -; v_call: TRBV3-1; cdr3_nt: TGTGCCAGCAGCCAAGAACCCGGGGCTGGGTTCTTC; cdr3_aa: CASSQEPGAGFF
cdr3_length: 14; j_call: TRBJ2-5; clone_size: few; d_call: -; v_call: TRBV28; cdr3_nt: TGTGCCAGCAGTTTAGGGGATGTTAGGGAGACCCAGTACTTC; cdr3_aa: CASSLGDVRETQYF
cdr3_length: 15; j_call: TRBJ1-1; clone_size: -; d_call: -; v_call: TRBV6-6; cdr3_nt: TGTGCCAGCAGTTACGAATGGGGCAGCACCTCGGAAGCTTTCTTT; cdr3_aa: CASSYEWGSTSEAFF
cdr3_length: 15; j_call: TRBJ1-1; clone_size: many; d_call: -; v_call: TRBV6-6; cdr3_nt: TGTGCCAGCAGTTACACTTTGGCAGGTGGGGCTGAAGCTTTCTTT; cdr3_aa: CASSYTLAGGAEAFF
cdr3_length: 11; j_call: TRBJ2-2; clone_size: -; d_call: -; v_call: TRBV29-1; cdr3_nt: TGCAGCGTAAAAGACACCGGGGAGCTGTTTTTT; cdr3_aa: CSVKDTGELFF
cdr3_length: 14; j_call: TRBJ1-5; clone_size: many; d_call: TRBD1; v_call: TRBV12-3/TRBV12-4; cdr3_nt: TGTGCAACTGGGACAGGGGAGATCAATCAGCCCCAGCATTTT; cdr3_aa: CATGTGEINQPQHF
cdr3_length: 12; j_call: TRBJ2-7; clone_size: few; d_call: TRBD1; v_call: TRBV7-9; cdr3_nt: TGTGCCAGCAGCCGACAGGGTTCCGAGCAGTACTTC; cdr3_aa: CASSRQGSEQYF
cdr3_length: 14; j_call: TRBJ2-7; clone_size: many; d_call: -; v_call: TRBV7-9; cdr3_nt: TGTGCCAGCAGCGGGGACTTCGGGTCCTACGAGCAGTACTTC; cdr3_aa: CASSGDFGSYEQYF
cdr3_length: 15; j_call: TRBJ2-5; clone_size: many; d_call: -; v_call: TRBV28; cdr3_nt: TGTGCCAGCAGCCCTTTGGACAGATATCAAGAGACCCAGTACTTC; cdr3_aa: CASSPLDRYQETQYF
cdr3_length: 14; j_call: TRBJ2-7; clone_size: many; d_call: -; v_call: TRBV5-1; cdr3_nt: TGCGCCAGCAGCACCCCTGGGACCCTCTACGAGCAGTACTTC; cdr3_aa: CASSTPGTLYEQYF
cdr3_length: 15; j_call: TRBJ2-7; clone_size: many; d_call: -; v_call: TRBV28; cdr3_nt: TGTGCCAGCAGTTTACCCCGGGGTAATTCCTACGAGCAGTACTTC; cdr3_aa: CASSLPRGNSYEQYF
cdr3_length: 14; j_call: TRBJ2-1; clone_size: many; d_call: -; v_call: TRBV7-2; cdr3_nt: TGTGCCAGCAGCTTAGGGGCCAGTAACAATGAGCAGTTCTTC; cdr3_aa: CASSLGASNNEQFF
cdr3_length: 17; j_call: TRBJ2-3; clone_size: -; d_call: TRBD2; v_call: TRBV15; cdr3_nt: TGTGCCACCAGCAGAGGGGGACTAGCGGGTTTCACAGATACGCAGTATTTT; cdr3_aa: CATSRGGLAGFTDTQYF
cdr3_length: 13; j_call: TRBJ2-7; clone_size: -; d_call: -; v_call: TRBV27; cdr3_nt: TGTGCCAGCAACTCCCTCAGAGGAGTTCAGCAGTACTTC; cdr3_aa: CASNSLRGVQQYF
cdr3_length: 14; j_call: TRBJ2-1; clone_size: -; d_call: -; v_call: TRBV4-3; cdr3_nt: TGCGCCAGCAGCCAAGGGTCGGGAAACAATGAGCAGTTCTTC; cdr3_aa: CASSQGSGNNEQFF
cdr3_length: 14; j_call: TRBJ2-3; clone_size: many; d_call: TRBD2; v_call: TRBV12-3/TRBV12-4; cdr3_nt: TGTGCCAGCACTTTGGGACTAGCGACAGATACGCAGTATTTT; cdr3_aa: CASTLGLATDTQYF
cdr3_length: 14; j_call: TRBJ1-3; clone_size: -; d_call: -; v_call: TRBV6-1; cdr3_nt: TGTGCCAGCAGTCCCGCAGGGATTGGAAACACCATATATTTT; cdr3_aa: CASSPAGIGNTIYF
cdr3_length: 15; j_call: TRBJ2-3; clone_size: few; d_call: -; v_call: TRBV9; cdr3_nt: TGTGCCAGCAGCCCCTCCGGTCTGCCGGCAGATACGCAGTATTTT; cdr3_aa: CASSPSGLPADTQYF
cdr3_length: 19; j_call: TRBJ2-3; clone_size: -; d_call: TRBD2; v_call: TRBV20-1; cdr3_nt: TGCAGTGCTAGACTCCCTTCAGGACTAGCGGGCTCCCGCACAGATACGCAGTATTTT; cdr3_aa: CSARLPSGLAGSRTDTQYF
cdr3_length: 19; j_call: TRBJ1-5; clone_size: many; d_call: -; v_call: TRBV27; cdr3_nt: TGTGCCAGCAGTCTAAAGGGGGGCGGCAGATTCTATAGCAATCAGCCCCAGCATTTT; cdr3_aa: CASSLKGGGRFYSNQPQHF
cdr3_length: 13; j_call: TRBJ2-2; clone_size: -; d_call: TRBD1; v_call: TRBV7-2; cdr3_nt: TGTGCCAGCAGGCTGACAGGGGTAGGGGAGCTGTTTTTT; cdr3_aa: CASRLTGVGELFF
cdr3_length: 14; j_call: TRBJ2-5; clone_size: many; d_call: -; v_call: TRBV18; cdr3_nt: TGTGCCAGCTCCCGCGGGACTCGTCAAGAGACCCAGTACTTC; cdr3_aa: CASSRGTRQETQYF
cdr3_length: 14; j_call: TRBJ1-1; clone_size: many; d_call: -; v_call: TRBV11-2; cdr3_nt: TGTGCCAGCAGCTTAGGGGGCTGGGAATGGAAAGCTTTCTTT; cdr3_aa: CASSLGGWEWKAFF
cdr3_length: 14; j_call: TRBJ1-1; clone_size: -; d_call: TRBD1; v_call: TRBV19; cdr3_nt: TGTGCCAGTAGTATCCGGGACAGGAACACTGAAGCTTTCTTT; cdr3_aa: CASSIRDRNTEAFF
cdr3_length: 16; j_call: TRBJ2-3; clone_size: many; d_call: -; v_call: TRBV18; cdr3_nt: TGTGCCAGCTCACAACCCGGGTCGGGATTAACAGATACGCAGTATTTT; cdr3_aa: CASSQPGSGLTDTQYF
cdr3_length: 14; j_call: TRBJ2-1; clone_size: few; d_call: -; v_call: TRBV6-4; cdr3_nt: TGTGCCAGCAGTGAGATCCTTGGCTACAATGAGCAGTTCTTC; cdr3_aa: CASSEILGYNEQFF